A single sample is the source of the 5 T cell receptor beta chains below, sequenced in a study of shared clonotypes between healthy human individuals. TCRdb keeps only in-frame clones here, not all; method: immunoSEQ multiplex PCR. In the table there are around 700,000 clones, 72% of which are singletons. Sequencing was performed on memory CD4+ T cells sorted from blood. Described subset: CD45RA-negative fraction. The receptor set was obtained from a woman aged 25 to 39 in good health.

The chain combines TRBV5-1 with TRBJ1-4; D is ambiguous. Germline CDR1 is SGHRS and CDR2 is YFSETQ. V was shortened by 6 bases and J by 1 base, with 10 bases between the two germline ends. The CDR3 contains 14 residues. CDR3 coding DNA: TGCGCCAGCAACTCAGGCAGAACTAATGAAAAACTGTTTTTT. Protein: CASNSGRTNEKLFF.

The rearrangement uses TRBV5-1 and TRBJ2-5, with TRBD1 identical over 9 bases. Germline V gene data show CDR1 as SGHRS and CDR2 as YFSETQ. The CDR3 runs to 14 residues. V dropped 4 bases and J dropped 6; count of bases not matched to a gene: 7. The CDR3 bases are TGCGCCAGCAGCCCAACAGGGGGCTGGAAGACCCAGTACTTC. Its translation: CASSPTGGWKTQYF.

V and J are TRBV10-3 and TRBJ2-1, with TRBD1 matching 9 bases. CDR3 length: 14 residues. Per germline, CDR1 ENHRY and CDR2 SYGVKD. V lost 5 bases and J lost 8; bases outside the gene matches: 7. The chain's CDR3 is CAISSRDRVDEQFF. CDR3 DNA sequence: TGTGCCATCAGTTCCCGGGACAGGGTCGATGAGCAGTTCTTC.

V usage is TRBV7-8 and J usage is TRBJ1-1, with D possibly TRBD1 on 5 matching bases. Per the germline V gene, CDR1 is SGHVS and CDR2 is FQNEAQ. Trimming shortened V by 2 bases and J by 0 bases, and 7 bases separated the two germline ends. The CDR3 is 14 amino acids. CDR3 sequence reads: CASSLLGLNTEAFF. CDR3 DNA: TGTGCCAGCAGCTTACTGGGGCTGAACACTGAAGCTTTCTTT.

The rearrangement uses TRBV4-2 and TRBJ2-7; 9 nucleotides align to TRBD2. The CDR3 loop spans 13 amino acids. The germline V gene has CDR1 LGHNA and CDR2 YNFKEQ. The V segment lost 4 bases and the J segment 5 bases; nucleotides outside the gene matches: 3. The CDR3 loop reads CASSLSGSNEQYF. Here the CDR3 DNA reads TGTGCCAGCAGCCTTAGCGGGAGCAACGAGCAGTACTTC.